A selection of T cell receptor beta chains follows, all from one sample in a study of T cell responses to AZD1222 COVID-19 vaccine. The method was immunoSEQ multiplex PCR; TCRdb's version includes in-frame clones alone and lacks a portion of them. The data contain some 110,000 clones, roughly 87% of them seen just once; the ten biggest clones take up 35% to 55%. Material: peripheral blood, obtained 28 days after the second AZD1222 dose. The receptors originated from an adult who received the AZD1222 COVID-19 vaccine. Each CDR3 is given with its conserved first and last residue. Each record gives: J gene, clone size, V gene, CDR3 length, D gene, CDR3 DNA, CDR3 protein. A D gene is named only where the DNA matches it firmly. A row's size may be missing; if present it is once, few, many or a size class.

TRBJ1-4 . TRBV19 15 . TGTGCCAGTAGTCTCGGACGATCATCTAATGAAAAACTGTTTTTT CASSLGRSSNEKLFF
TRBJ2-7 . TRBV6-5 15 . TGTGCCAGCAGTTTCGACAGGGAGGGGGTCTACGAGCAGTACTTC CASSFDREGVYEQYF
TRBJ1-2 . TRBV9 13 . TGTGCCAGCAGCGAGATGGAGGGCTATGGCTACACCTTC CASSEMEGYGYTF
TRBJ1-1 . TRBV5-1 16 . TGCGCCAGCAGCCAGACACGGAGACCATTGAACACTGAAGCTTTCTTT CASSQTRRPLNTEAFF
TRBJ2-6 . TRBV4-1 17 . TGCGCCAGCAGCCAAGGCAACCTTGTCGGGGGGGCCAACGTCCTGACTTTC CASSQGNLVGGANVLTF
TRBJ1-1 . TRBV28 12 . TGTGCCAGCAGTTTAGTCGGGGGCAAAGCTTTCTTT CASSLVGGKAFF
TRBJ2-5 . TRBV21-1 16 . TGTGCCAGCAGCAAAGGGGAGGACAGGGCCCAAGAGACCCAGTACTTC CASSKGEDRAQETQYF
TRBJ2-7 once TRBV7-6 15 . TGTGCCAGCAGCTTAGGAGACTACAGCTCCTACGAGCAGTACTTC CASSLGDYSSYEQYF
TRBJ2-7 . TRBV28 14 . TGTGCCAGCACCCCTGCCCTCCAGGTCTACGAGCAGTACTTC CASTPALQVYEQYF
TRBJ1-2 . TRBV18 15 . TGTGCCAGCTCACCACCGGCAGGGTGGTCCTATGGCTACACCTTC CASSPPAGWSYGYTF
TRBJ2-1 . TRBV7-9 11 . TGTGCCAGCAGCTTAGAACGGGGCGCGTTCTTC CASSLERGAFF
TRBJ2-7 once TRBV3-1/TRBV3-2 13 TRBD2 TGTGCCAGCAGCCCAGGCGGGGGCTACGAGCAGTACTTC CASSPGGGYEQYF
TRBJ2-1 few TRBV27 17 TRBD1 TGTGCCAGCACCTCCGCAGGGGACAGGGGGAACTACAATGAGCAGTTCTTC CASTSAGDRGNYNEQFF
TRBJ2-1 . TRBV3-1/TRBV3-2 16 TRBD2 TGTGCCAGCAGCTTCGGCTCTAGCGGGAGTAGCAATGAGCAGTTCTTC CASSFGSSGSSNEQFF
TRBJ2-1 . TRBV11-3 15 . TGTGCCAGCAGCTCAAGGACTGGCTTCGGCAATGAGCAGTTCTTC CASSSRTGFGNEQFF
TRBJ2-5 . TRBV27 12 . TGTGCCAGCAGTTTAAGTGGAGAGACCCAGTACTTC CASSLSGETQYF
TRBJ1-6 few TRBV7-2 14 . TGTGCCAGCAGCCTCCGGGCCCCCAATTCGCCCCTCCACTTT CASSLRAPNSPLHF
TRBJ1-3 once TRBV7-2 16 TRBD1 TGTGCCAGCAGCCAAGGACAGGGGGCTTCTGGAAACACCATATATTTT CASSQGQGASGNTIYF
TRBJ2-3 . TRBV5-1 16 TRBD2 TGCGCCAGCAGCTTGGGTGCGGGAGGAAGCACAGATACGCAGTATTTT CASSLGAGGSTDTQYF
TRBJ2-2 . TRBV18 15 . TGTGCCAGCTCACCCTCGGGACAGAACACCGGGGAGCTGTTTTTT CASSPSGQNTGELFF
TRBJ2-1 . TRBV28 14 . TGTGCCAGCAGGGGGGTGGAAGAATACAATGAGCAGTTCTTC CASRGVEEYNEQFF
TRBJ2-1 . TRBV28 14 TRBD2 TGTGCCAGCCTTCCTAGCGGGAGGCCGGGAGGACAGTTCTTC CASLPSGRPGGQFF
TRBJ2-1 . TRBV12-5 13 TRBD1 TGTGCTAGTGGTTCCTTTTCAGGGGGTGAGCAGTTCTTC CASGSFSGGEQFF
TRBJ1-1 . TRBV5-1 12 . TGCGCCAGCAGCTTGGTACAGGGAGAAGCTTTCTTT CASSLVQGEAFF
TRBJ2-1 . TRBV25-1 17 TRBD1 TGTGCCAGCAGTGAATCGGCGTTAGGGACAGGGCGGAATGAGCAGTTCTTC CASSESALGTGRNEQFF